These 15 T cell receptor beta chains were sequenced from one sample in a study of T cell responses to AZD1222 COVID-19 vaccine. Repertoires were generated with immunoSEQ multiplex PCR, while TCRdb's copy carries only in-frame clones and drops some. The sample has 150,000 or so clones, about 89% seen once. The sequenced sample was peripheral blood, obtained 28 days after the second AZD1222 dose. The origin of the receptors is an adult who received the AZD1222 COVID-19 vaccine.

The chain recombines TRBV5-1 with TRBJ1-2, with unresolved D. V lost 0 bases to trimming and J lost 2 bases, with 11 bases between them. From germline, CDR1 is SGHRS and CDR2 YFSETQ. There are 15 residues in the CDR3. CDR3 in DNA: TGCGCCAGCAGCTTGGTGCCGGGTCGGAACTATGGCTACACCTTC. Protein product: CASSLVPGRNYGYTF.

V usage is TRBV5-4 and J usage is TRBJ2-7; a weak D match, TRBD1 (6 bases). Per the germline V gene, CDR1 is SGHNT and CDR2 is YYREEE (reference sequence). Trimming took 0 bases from V and 3 from J, leaving 13 bases between them. This CDR3 has 15 amino acids. The CDR3 bases are TGTGCCAGCAGCTTGGCCGAAGTCAGGGGCTACGAGCAGTACTTC. It translates to CASSLAEVRGYEQYF.

The chain joins TRBV28 to TRBJ2-3; 12 bases fit TRBD2. Germline CDR1 and CDR2: MDHEN and SYDVKM. Losses at the gene ends were 4 bases for V and 2 bases for J; bases not matched to a gene: 16. The CDR3 length is 20 residues. The CDR3 coding sequence is TGTGCCAGCAGTTCAATACTCTTAAGACTAGCGGGGGACTTCACAGATACGCAGTATTTT. This sequence encodes CASSSILLRLAGDFTDTQYF.

The gene calls are TRBV6-5 and TRBJ2-3; a weak D match, TRBD2 (5 bases). In germline, CDR1 is MNHEY, CDR2 SVGAGI. This CDR3 spans 12 amino acids. Trimming left V 4 bases short and J 6 bases short, with 8 bases between. The CDR3 sequence is CASSLGLDTQYF. CDR3 DNA sequence: TGTGCCAGCAGTTTAGGACTGGATACGCAGTATTTT.

The chain uses TRBV6-5 and TRBJ2-3, with D possibly called TRBD1 or TRBD2 (5 bases each). Germline assignment: CDR1 MNHEY and CDR2 SVGAGI. V was trimmed by 9 bases and J by 1 base, leaving 17 bases between them. CDR3 length: 15 amino acids. The CDR3 region has the DNA TGTGCCAGTTCTCCCCGGGACCGCCGCACAGATACGCAGTATTTT. It specifies CASSPRDRRTDTQYF.

This chain uses TRBV6-2 or TRBV6-3 with TRBJ1-2; 8 bases match TRBD1. Germline CDR1 is MNHEY and CDR2 is SVGEGT. The CDR3 sequence is 16 residues long. Trimming cost V 2 bases and J 2 bases; bases outside gene matches: 7. This CDR3 is CASSYLNRGTNYGYTF. For the CDR3, the DNA is TGTGCCAGCAGTTACCTAAACAGGGGGACCAACTATGGCTACACCTTC.

The chain recombines TRBV15 with TRBJ1-5; D call uncertain. The CDR3 spans 13 residues. Germline-derived CDR1 and CDR2 are LNHNV and YYDKDF (reference sequence). The V end was cut by 3 bases, the J end by 10 bases, with 13 bases between. DNA for the CDR3: TGTGCCACCAGCAGCGGCCGACAAATTCCCCAGCATTTT. Translated: CATSSGRQIPQHF.

This clone was detected only once. J is TRBJ2-5 and V is TRBV5-6; tentative D call: TRBD2 (5 bases). The CDR3 is made up of 16 amino acids. Deletions cut 4 bases from V and 3 bases from J, with 19 bases between. The germline CDR1 and CDR2 sequences are SGHDT and YYEEEE. CDR3 in amino acids: CASSPLGGPEKETQYF. DNA of the CDR3: TGTGCCAGCAGCCCCCTAGGAGGCCCGGAAAAAGAGACCCAGTACTTC.

This chain links TRBV29-1 with TRBJ2-7, with no clear D. The length of the CDR3 is 13 residues. Germline lookup yields CDR1 SQVTM and CDR2 ANQGSEA. Trimming removed 0 bases from V and 0 bases from J, with 6 bases in between. The CDR3 protein is CSVEDPTSYEQYF. The CDR3, as DNA: TGCAGCGTTGAAGATCCGACCTCCTACGAGCAGTACTTC.

V usage is TRBV11-2 and J usage is TRBJ1-4; D is ambiguous. Germline V lookup: CDR1 SGHAT, CDR2 FQNNGV. This CDR3 spans 14 amino acids. V was pared by 0 bases and J by 6 bases, with 8 bases between. The CDR3 region has the DNA TGTGCCAGCAGCTTAGATAGGTGGGATGAAAAACTGTTTTTT. Its translation is CASSLDRWDEKLFF.

J is TRBJ1-1 and V is TRBV27; weak D call: TRBD1 (6 bases). V lost 1 base and J lost 6, with 12 bases in between. Germline V gives CDR1 MNHEY, CDR2 SMNVEV (reference sequence). This CDR3 has 14 residues. The CDR3 sequence is CASSLLQGGSEAFF. CDR3 nucleotides: TGTGCCAGCAGTTTATTACAGGGTGGGTCTGAAGCTTTCTTT.

V gene TRBV9 combines with J gene TRBJ2-7; D gene ambiguous. V lost 4 bases and J 6 bases, leaving 14 bases between the germline ends. Per germline, CDR1 SGDLS and CDR2 YYNGEE. CDR3 length equals 13 residues. The CDR3 DNA reads TGTGCCAGCAGCCATGGGCCCACGGTCGAGCAGTACTTC. It specifies CASSHGPTVEQYF. The complete variable domain, with remaining parts taken from reference TRBV9 and TRBJ2-7, reads DSGVTQTPKHLITATGQRVTLRCSPRSGDLSVYWYQQSLDQGLQFLIQYYNGEERAKGNILERFSAQQFPDLHSELNLSSLELGDSALYFCASSHGPTVEQYFGPGTRLTVT.

V and J are TRBV19 and TRBJ2-1; possible D gene TRBD2, 6 bases. This CDR3 has 15 residues. Trimming took off 5 bases at V and 0 bases at J, with 11 bases between the two ends. The V gene's germline CDR1 is LNHDA and CDR2 SQIVND (reference sequence). The CDR3 coding sequence is TGTGCCAGTAGTTTGGCGGGGAACTCCTACAATGAGCAGTTCTTC. Protein sequence: CASSLAGNSYNEQFF.

The chain is built from TRBV15 and TRBJ2-7; D uncertain. CDR1 is LNHNV and CDR2 is YYDKDF in the germline V gene (reference sequence). The CDR3 contains 13 residues. V shed 2 bases and J shed 6 bases, with 11 bases lying between them. CDR3 loop: CATSRNLELEQYF. In DNA form, the CDR3 reads TGTGCCACCAGCAGAAACCTGGAGCTCGAGCAGTACTTC.

The V and J genes are TRBV7-9 and TRBJ1-1; D gene unclear. The CDR3 is made up of 13 amino acids. V lost 3 bases to trimming and J lost 1 base, with 6 bases between them. In germline, CDR1 is SEHNR, CDR2 FQNEAQ (reference sequence). The CDR3 protein is CASSFTENTEAFF. In DNA form, the CDR3 reads TGTGCCAGCAGCTTTACAGAGAACACTGAAGCTTTCTTT.